This T cell receptor beta chain appears in the sequencing data of a study of T cells in Graves' hyperthyroidism and ophthalmopathy. The CDR3 length is 13 residues. Germline V lookup: CDR1 SQVTM, CDR2 ANQGSEA. V gave up 3 bases and J gave up 1 base, with 8 bases separating them. This clonotype was recorded a few times. Amplification yielded TCR beta CDR3 regions, with RNA transcripts as the source. The TCR CDR3 first-round RT-PCR relied on the HTBI primer set. TCRdb re-derived calls from the multiplex PCR reads in MiXCR, one entry per CDR3 protein. The sample includes 750,000 to 900,000 distinct CDR3 sequences, approximately 40% seen only once; the top ten take 7.5% to 9.5%.

The clonotype originates from a man younger than 35 with Graves' hyperthyroidism. The sequenced sample was blood. J is TRBJ2-3 and V is TRBV29-1; D is perhaps TRBD1 (5 bases). The CDR3 here is CSVEEGGTDTQYF. The CDR3 DNA reads as TGCAGCGTTGAGGAAGGGGGCACAGATACGCAGTATTTT.